One and the same sample provided the 24 T cell receptor beta chains below, sequenced in a study of OX40 agonist ivuxolimab in advanced cancers. The library was produced with the immunoSEQ multiplex PCR assay. The immuneACCESS repertoire file appears here via TCRdb, limited to in-frame rearrangements. These files lack a portion of the clones; in checked studies, under half of the deficit traces to unresolved V genes, and the cause of the others is not known. The sample table holds about 69,000 clones, of which nearly 90% were seen once. The top ten clones comprise roughly a tenth of the sample. Here the sequenced sample was CD4+ or CD8+ T cells sorted from blood, taken in a trial of the OX40 agonist ivuxolimab. Receptors originate from an adult with an advanced solid tumor such as melanoma, head and neck, liver or kidney cancer.

The V call is TRBV7-2, the J call TRBJ1-3; D gene ambiguous. V shed 3 bases and J shed 7 bases, with 7 bases lying between them. Per germline, CDR1 SGHTA and CDR2 FQGNSA. The CDR3 is made up of 12 amino acids. The CDR3, as DNA: TGTGCCAGCAGCTTTTACCGGAACACCATATATTTT. It yields the protein CASSFYRNTIYF.

This rearrangement joins TRBV18 to TRBJ1-4, with 9 nucleotides matching TRBD1. V was pared by 6 bases and J by 5 bases, with 4 bases of the junction left unmatched. CDR3 length equals 14 residues. CDR1 and CDR2 from the germline V gene are KGHSH and LQKENI. The chain's CDR3 is CASSLGQGNEKLFF. As DNA, the CDR3 is TGTGCCAGCTCGCTAGGACAGGGGAATGAAAAACTGTTTTTT. The full variable domain, completed using reference TRBV18 and TRBJ1-4, is NAGVMQNPRHLVRRRGQEARLRCSPMKGHSHVYWYRQLPEEGLKFMVYLQKENIIDESGMPKERFSAEFPKEGPSILRIQQVVRGDSAAYFCASSLGQGNEKLFFGSGTQLSVL.

V usage is TRBV7-2 and J usage is TRBJ2-5; D possibly matches TRBD1 or TRBD2 (5 bases each). The CDR3 runs 13 residues. Trimming stripped 8 bases from V and 5 bases from J, with 15 bases between. The germline V gene has CDR1 SGHTA and CDR2 FQGNSA. As DNA, the CDR3 is TGTGCCAGCGGGGGTCAATCGATGGAGACCCAGTACTTC. Translated: CASGGQSMETQYF.

This clone was seen just once. V usage is TRBV4-3 and J usage is TRBJ1-1, with D possibly matching TRBD1 (5 bases). This CDR3 region has 15 residues. The germline V and J ends were trimmed by 4 bases and 4 bases, with 16 bases remaining between them. Germline CDR1 reads LGHNA; CDR2 reads YSLEER. The CDR3 here is CASSREGKTLTEAFF. CDR3 bases: TGCGCCAGCAGCCGAGAGGGGAAAACCCTCACTGAAGCTTTCTTT.

Details on this clone: The junction does not match germline at one end; this may be a read error. The chain recombines TRBV7-2 with TRBJ1-5; D is possibly TRBD1 (5 bases). The CDR3 loop spans 15 amino acids. Germline CDR1 SGHTA, CDR2 FQGNSA. CDR3 in amino acids: CASSFHAQGNQPQHF. CDR3 bases: TGTGCCAGCAGTTTCCACGCTCAGGGCAACCAGCCCCAGCATTTT.

This sequence joins TRBV19 and TRBJ2-5; D is uncertain. This CDR3 contains 13 residues. The germline V gene encodes CDR1 LNHDA and CDR2 SQIVND (reference sequence). Trimming left V 5 bases short and J 0 bases short, with 7 bases between. CDR3 nucleotide sequence: TGTGCCAGTAGTGACACGTACCAAGAGACCCAGTACTTC. Translated, it gives CASSDTYQETQYF.

This clone was seen a handful of times. The gene calls are TRBV14 and TRBJ2-7, with a weak D call TRBD2 (6 bases). CDR1 and CDR2 (germline): SGHDN, FVKESK. The CDR3 consists of 14 residues. V was clipped by 3 bases and J by 6 bases, with 15 bases between them. The CDR3 coding sequence is TGTGCCAGCAGCCATCGGGGGACGGATCGCGAGCAGTACTTC. This encodes CASSHRGTDREQYF.

The chain is built from TRBV7-9 and TRBJ2-1, with D perhaps matching TRBD1 (5 bases). The germline V and J ends were trimmed by 0 bases and 4 bases, with 13 bases remaining between them. The germline V gene encodes CDR1 SEHNR and CDR2 FQNEAQ (reference sequence). CDR3 length: 16 residues. The CDR3 bases are TGTGCCAGCAGCTTAGCTGGTAGGGGAAGATACAATGAGCAGTTCTTC. Encoded protein: CASSLAGRGRYNEQFF.

The sample holds one count of this clone. This rearrangement joins TRBV11-2 to TRBJ2-1; 12 bases fit TRBD2. CDR3 length: 16 residues. V was pared by 6 bases and J by 8 bases, with 11 bases of the junction left unmatched. Germline loops: CDR1 SGHAT, CDR2 FQNNGV. CDR3 bases: TGTGCCAGCAGTCGAAAAGTGACTAGCGGGAGCGATGAGCAGTTCTTC. Its protein is CASSRKVTSGSDEQFF.

The V call is TRBV28, the J call TRBJ2-3; D is unclear. Between the trimmed V and J ends, which lost 6 bases and 0 bases, there was a span of 4 bases. Germline assignment: CDR1 MDHEN and CDR2 SYDVKM. The CDR3 totals 12 residues. CDR3 sequence reads: CASRGSTDTQYF. The CDR3 bases are TGTGCCAGCAGGGGGAGCACAGATACGCAGTATTTT.

DNA for the CDR3: TGTGCCAGCAGTTTGACAGGGGTTGACACCGGGGAGCTGTTTTTT. Its translation: CASSLTGVDTGELFF. The V and J genes are TRBV6-6 and TRBJ2-2; 8 bases fit TRBD1. This CDR3 spans 15 amino acids. Trimming took 4 bases from V and 3 from J; bases not matched to a gene: 4. CDR1 is MNHNY, CDR2 SVGAGI, per germline (reference sequence).

The chain uses TRBV5-1 and TRBJ1-1, with D possibly matching TRBD1 (5 bases). With 0 bases removed from V and 6 bases from J, the gap between germline ends came to 9 bases. Germline values: CDR1 SGHRS, CDR2 YFSETQ. The CDR3 loop spans 13 amino acids. CDR3 DNA: TGCGCCAGCAGCTTGGGCAGGGTTGCTGAAGCTTTCTTT. It encodes CASSLGRVAEAFF.

The gene calls are TRBV7-3 and TRBJ2-7; 11 nucleotides match TRBD2. This CDR3 comprises 13 residues. The V gene's germline CDR1 is SGHTA and CDR2 FQGTGA. V gave up 5 bases and J gave up 4 bases; unmatched junction bases: 1. The CDR3 DNA reads as TGTGCCAGCAGCGTAGCGGGAGGGTACGAGCAGTACTTC. Amino acid sequence: CASSVAGGYEQYF.

This clone came up once. The chain carries TRBV5-1 and TRBJ2-2; 8 nucleotides agree with TRBD1. V lost 4 bases to trimming and J lost 1 base; unmatched junction nucleotides: 3. The CDR3 contains 15 residues. From germline, CDR1 is SGHRS and CDR2 YFSETQ. The CDR3 sequence is CASSPGTGNTGELFF. The CDR3 DNA sequence: TGCGCCAGCAGCCCTGGGACAGGGAACACCGGGGAGCTGTTTTTT. Based on the CDR3 plus reference TRBV5-1 and TRBJ2-2, the full variable domain is KAGVTQTPRYLIKTRGQQVTLSCSPISGHRSVSWYQQTPGQGLQFLFEYFSETQRNKGNFPGRFSGRQFSNSRSEMNVSTLELGDSALYLCASSPGTGNTGELFFGEGSRLTVL.

The genes are TRBV7-2 and TRBJ1-1, with 8 nucleotides matching TRBD1. Trimming removed 6 bases from V and 7 bases from J; junction bases left unmatched: 10. CDR1 and CDR2 from the germline V gene are SGHTA and FQGNSA. This CDR3 has 14 residues. CDR3 in DNA: TGTGCCAGCAGGAGGGGACAGGCGTTTGGTGAAGCTTTCTTT. Residues: CASRRGQAFGEAFF.

J is TRBJ2-1 and V is TRBV7-9; D might be TRBD2 (5 bases). The V gene lost 6 bases and the J gene lost 7 bases, with 10 bases spanning the gap. Germline CDR1 is SEHNR and CDR2 is FQNEAQ (reference sequence). This CDR3 contains 12 residues. The CDR3 nucleotides read TGTGCCAGCAGTTCACTAGGGAATGAGCAGTTCTTC. Protein sequence: CASSSLGNEQFF.

V and J are TRBV7-9 and TRBJ2-1; D is uncertain. Germline-derived CDR1 and CDR2 are SEHNR and FQNEAQ (reference sequence). The ends were cut back, 10 bases at V and 4 bases at J, with 8 bases in the middle. The CDR3 has 11 residues. CDR3 sequence: CAIPTYNEQFF. The CDR3 DNA reads as TGTGCCATTCCGACGTACAATGAGCAGTTCTTC.

The chain couples TRBV7-2 to TRBJ2-7, with TRBD2 matching over 9 bases. CDR1 and CDR2 from the germline V gene are SGHTA and FQGNSA. The CDR3 is made up of 14 amino acids. Trimming cost V 4 bases and J 7 bases; bases outside gene matches: 8. CDR3 sequence (DNA): TGTGCCAGCAGCTCCTTAGCGGGAGAAGGAGAGCAGTACTTC. Its translation: CASSSLAGEGEQYF.

J is TRBJ2-7 and V is TRBV2, with 10 bases that match TRBD2. J was trimmed by 3 bases and V by 6 bases; bases with no gene match: 14. The length of the CDR3 is 17 residues. CDR1 and CDR2 (germline): SNHLY, FYNNEI. The CDR3 reads CASRLAKTSGKIYEQYF. The CDR3 nucleotides read TGTGCCAGCAGGTTGGCCAAAACTAGCGGGAAGATCTACGAGCAGTACTTC.

This chain connects TRBV5-1 to TRBJ2-1; 12 bases line up with TRBD2. There are 18 residues in the CDR3. V was clipped by 4 bases and J by 0 bases; unmatched bases: 8. Germline CDR1 reads SGHRS; CDR2 reads YFSETQ. The CDR3 DNA reads TGCGCCAGCAGCGTGGGACTAGCGGGCTCAAGCTCCTACAATGAGCAGTTCTTC. As protein: CASSVGLAGSSSYNEQFF.

The chain uses TRBV11-2 and TRBJ2-3; D is uncertain. V was cut by 0 bases and J by 2 bases, with 6 bases left in between. The CDR3 sequence is 14 residues long. Germline CDR1 is SGHAT and CDR2 is FQNNGV. For the CDR3, the DNA is TGTGCCAGCAGCTTAGACGGTTTCACAGATACGCAGTATTTT. The encoded protein is CASSLDGFTDTQYF.

This chain joins TRBV7-2 and TRBJ2-7; 12 bases match TRBD2. CDR1 is SGHTA and CDR2 is FQGNSA in the germline V gene. V shed 5 bases and J 4 bases; nucleotides not matched to a gene: 18. CDR3 length equals 19 residues. Here the CDR3 reads CASSRWPVPSGRAGYEQYF. In DNA, the CDR3 is TGTGCCAGCAGCCGATGGCCGGTGCCTAGCGGGAGGGCTGGGTACGAGCAGTACTTC.

This sequence joins TRBV21-1 and TRBJ2-1; the tabulated D call, TRBD2, remains unverified against the DNA. TRBV21-1 is a known pseudogene. The CDR3 is 21 residues long. CDR3 nucleotides: TGTGCCAGCAGCAAATTGGTGCTGGCTAGCGGGAGGTGGGAAAAGTACAATGAGCAGTTCTTC. It specifies CASSKLVLASGRWEKYNEQFF.

The rearrangement joins TRBV4-1 to TRBJ2-1, with 9 bases matching TRBD2. In germline, CDR1 is MGHRA, CDR2 YSYEKL. Germline trimming cut 0 bases from V and 9 bases from J; bases unmatched to any gene: 12. The CDR3 is 17 amino acids. CDR3 sequence: CASSQDAVAGARGEQFF. As DNA, the CDR3 is TGCGCCAGCAGCCAAGACGCCGTAGCGGGGGCCCGCGGTGAGCAGTTCTTC.